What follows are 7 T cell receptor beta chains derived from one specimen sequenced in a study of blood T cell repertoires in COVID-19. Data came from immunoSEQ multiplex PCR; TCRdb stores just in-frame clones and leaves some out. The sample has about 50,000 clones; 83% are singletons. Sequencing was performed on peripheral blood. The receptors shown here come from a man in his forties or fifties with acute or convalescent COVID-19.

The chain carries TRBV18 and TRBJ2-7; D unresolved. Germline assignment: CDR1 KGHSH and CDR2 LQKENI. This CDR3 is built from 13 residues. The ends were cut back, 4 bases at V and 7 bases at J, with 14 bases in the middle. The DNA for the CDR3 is TGTGCCAGCTCACAACCGGAGAAAGTAGAGCAGTACGTC. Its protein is CASSQPEKVEQYV.

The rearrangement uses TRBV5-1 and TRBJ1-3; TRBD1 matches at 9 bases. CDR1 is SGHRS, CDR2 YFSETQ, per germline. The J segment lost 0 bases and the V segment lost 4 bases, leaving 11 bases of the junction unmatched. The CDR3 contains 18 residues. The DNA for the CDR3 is TGCGCCAGCAGCCCCAGTTCCGGGACAGGGAACTCTGGAAACACCATATATTTT. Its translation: CASSPSSGTGNSGNTIYF. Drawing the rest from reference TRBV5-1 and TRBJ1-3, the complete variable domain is KAGVTQTPRYLIKTRGQQVTLSCSPISGHRSVSWYQQTPGQGLQFLFEYFSETQRNKGNFPGRFSGRQFSNSRSEMNVSTLELGDSALYLCASSPSSGTGNSGNTIYFGEGSWLTVV.

The CDR3 region is CASSAQTGNTEAFF. As DNA, the CDR3 is TGTGCCAGCAGCGCCCAGACGGGGAACACTGAAGCTTTCTTT. The gene calls are TRBV9 and TRBJ1-1; D remains ambiguous. The CDR3 totals 14 residues. The V gene lost 3 bases and the J gene lost 1 base, with 10 bases spanning the gap. Germline assignment: CDR1 SGDLS and CDR2 YYNGEE.

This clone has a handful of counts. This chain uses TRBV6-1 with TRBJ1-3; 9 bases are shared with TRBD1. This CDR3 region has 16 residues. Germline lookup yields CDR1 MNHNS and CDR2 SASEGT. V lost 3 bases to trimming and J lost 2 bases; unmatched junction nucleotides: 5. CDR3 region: CASSERTGGTGNTIYF. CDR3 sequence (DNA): TGTGCCAGCAGTGAGAGAACAGGGGGCACTGGAAACACCATATATTTT.

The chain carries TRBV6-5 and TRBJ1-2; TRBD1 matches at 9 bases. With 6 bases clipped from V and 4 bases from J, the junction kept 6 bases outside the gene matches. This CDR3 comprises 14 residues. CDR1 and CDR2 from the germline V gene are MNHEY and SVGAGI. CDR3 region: CASRDRGIIYGYTF. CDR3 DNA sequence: TGTGCCAGCAGGGACAGGGGAATTATCTATGGCTACACCTTC.

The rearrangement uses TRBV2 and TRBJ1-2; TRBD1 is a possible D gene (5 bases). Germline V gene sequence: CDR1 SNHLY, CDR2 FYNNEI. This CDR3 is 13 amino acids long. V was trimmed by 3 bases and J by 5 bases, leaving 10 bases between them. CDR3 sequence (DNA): TGTGCCAGCAGTGATTTGCAGGGTTATGGCTACACCTTC. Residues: CASSDLQGYGYTF. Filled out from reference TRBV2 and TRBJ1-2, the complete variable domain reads EPEVTQTPSHQVTQMGQEVILRCVPISNHLYFYWYRQILGQKVEFLVSFYNNEISEKSEIFDDQFSVERPDGSNFTLKIRSTKLEDSAMYFCASSDLQGYGYTFGSGTRLTVV.

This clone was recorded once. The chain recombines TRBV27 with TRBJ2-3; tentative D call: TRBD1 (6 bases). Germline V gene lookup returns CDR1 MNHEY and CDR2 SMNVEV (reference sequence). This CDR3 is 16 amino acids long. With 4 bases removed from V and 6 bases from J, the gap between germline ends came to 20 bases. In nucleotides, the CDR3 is TGTGCCAGCAGTTCCCTCCAGGGGTCCCGGGCCGATACGCAGTATTTT. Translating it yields CASSSLQGSRADTQYF.